These 8 T cell receptor beta chains came from one sample sequenced in a study of blood T cell repertoires in COVID-19 (dated by TCRdb to 2020 to 2022). Receptor libraries were prepared by the immunoSEQ multiplex PCR assay. What TCRdb holds here is the immuneACCESS table cut down to in-frame rearrangements. Part of the clones is not present; checked against another copy, under half of the missing clones reflect an unresolved V gene, and the others are unexplained. The sample table shows about 240,000 clones, and approximately 90% are seen once. About 7% of the sample rests with the top ten. The sequenced sample consisted of peripheral blood. Receptors were obtained from a man aged 55 to 69 who had recovered from COVID-19.

V is TRBV18 and J is TRBJ2-7; D is possibly TRBD1 (6 bases). Germline CDR1 is KGHSH and CDR2 is LQKENI. This CDR3 spans 15 amino acids. V shed 6 bases and J shed 7 bases, with 22 bases lying between them. CDR3 in DNA: TGTGCCAGCTCTCCGACGACAGGCCGAACGTGGGAGCAGTACTTC. It encodes CASSPTTGRTWEQYF.

The chain employs TRBV10-3 and TRBJ1-3; D is possibly TRBD1 (5 bases). The germline CDR1 and CDR2 sequences are ENHRY and SYGVKD. The CDR3 loop spans 16 amino acids. V dropped 3 bases and J dropped 4 bases, with 16 bases sitting between them. DNA of the CDR3: TGTGCCATCAGTGAAGTCGACAGTCTAGAGGGAAACACCATATATTTT. Protein product: CAISEVDSLEGNTIYF.

The rearrangement links TRBV21-1 to TRBJ2-1; the table's D call, TRBD1, has no DNA check behind it. TRBV21-1 is a documented pseudogene. This CDR3 has 15 amino acids. DNA of the CDR3: TGTGCCAGCAGCAACGGGACAGGGTGGTACAATGAGCAGTTCTTC. It encodes CASSNGTGWYNEQFF.

The chain carries TRBV5-1 and TRBJ2-5, with D perhaps TRBD1 (5 bases). This CDR3 spans 14 amino acids. Trimming removed 4 bases at V and 5 bases at J, with 15 bases between. From germline, CDR1 is SGHRS and CDR2 YFSETQ. CDR3 residues: CASSNQGSIETQYF. CDR3 DNA: TGCGCCAGCAGCAACCAGGGTTCGATTGAGACCCAGTACTTC. Drawing the rest from reference TRBV5-1 and TRBJ2-5, the complete variable domain is KAGVTQTPRYLIKTRGQQVTLSCSPISGHRSVSWYQQTPGQGLQFLFEYFSETQRNKGNFPGRFSGRQFSNSRSEMNVSTLELGDSALYLCASSNQGSIETQYFGPGTRLLVL.

The genes are TRBV27 and TRBJ2-7, with 9 bases identical to TRBD1. Germline lookup yields CDR1 MNHEY and CDR2 SMNVEV (reference sequence). V lost 5 bases to trimming and J lost 1 base; unmatched junction nucleotides: 3. The CDR3 has 14 residues. The CDR3 region is CASSRQGDSYEQYF. CDR3 nucleotide sequence: TGTGCCAGCAGTCGACAGGGGGATTCCTACGAGCAGTACTTC.

This clone was counted a single time. The J gene is TRBJ1-1, the V gene TRBV5-1; D unresolved. The CDR3 sequence is 14 residues long. The V gene lost 0 bases and the J gene lost 3 bases, with 9 bases spanning the gap. Germline CDR1 is SGHRS and CDR2 is YFSETQ. The CDR3 reads CASSLDGGDTEAFF. The CDR3 bases are TGCGCCAGCAGCTTGGACGGTGGAGACACTGAAGCTTTCTTT.

The rearrangement uses TRBV7-2 and TRBJ1-6; 7 nucleotides align to TRBD1. Germline CDR1 is SGHTA and CDR2 is FQGNSA. Trimming removed 5 bases from V and 4 bases from J; junction bases left unmatched: 8. CDR3 size: 16 residues. CDR3 coding DNA: TGTGCCAGCAGCCCGGGACAGTGGGTTTATAATTCACCCCTCCACTTT. Its protein is CASSPGQWVYNSPLHF.

This chain links TRBV3-1 (or the pseudogene TRBV3-2) with TRBJ1-1, with a tentative D call TRBD1 (5 bases). The CDR3 has 13 residues. The germline gives CDR1 LGHDT, CDR2 YNNKEL (reference sequence). V lost 4 bases, J lost 3 bases, and 9 bases lay in between. The CDR3 region is CASSLRGDTEAFF. The CDR3, as DNA: TGTGCCAGCAGCCTCCGGGGGGACACTGAAGCTTTCTTT.